Shown below are 32 T cell receptor beta chains from a single sample sequenced in a study of breast tumors, draining lymph nodes, adjacent tissues. The lymph nodes were axillary draining lymph nodes from breast cancer patients. Each CDR3 protein gets one entry after TCRdb re-called the multiplex PCR reads with MiXCR. The sample gives roughly 260,000 distinct CDR3 sequences, 30% of which show up once; 1.1% is in the top ten. Sequencing used axillary lymph node tissue. Receptors were obtained from a female donor with breast cancer. Some clones in this sample may be carry-over from other donors' samples.

This clonotype was observed at least ten times. V is TRBV7-9 and J is TRBJ1-4; D is unresolved. V lost 1 base and J lost 8, with 14 bases in between. The CDR3 spans 15 residues. CDR1 and CDR2 from the germline V gene are SEHNR and FQNEAQ (reference sequence). The chain's CDR3 is CASSLDGPPREKLFF. In nucleotides, the CDR3 is TGTGCCAGCAGCTTAGATGGCCCCCCGAGGGAAAAACTGTTTTTT.

This clonotype was counted ten times or more. The V gene is TRBV20-1, the J gene TRBJ1-6; no reliable D call. The CDR3 length is 15 residues. V was shortened by 1 base and J by 4 bases, with 11 bases between the two germline ends. Germline loops: CDR1 DFQATT, CDR2 SNEGSKA (reference sequence). CDR3 DNA: TGCAGTGCTAGAGGGGCATCCAGTTATAATTCACCCCTCCACTTT. Protein sequence: CSARGASSYNSPLHF.

Turning to this clonotype: This sequence may be a read error, since a much larger clone differs from it by one base. This chain links TRBV12-5 with TRBJ2-3, with TRBD2 matching 8 bases. CDR3 length equals 15 residues. The germline CDR1 and CDR2 sequences are LGHNT and FRNRAP. Trimming removed 1 base from V and 1 base from J; junction bases left unmatched: 1. The DNA for the CDR3 is TGTGCTAGTGGTTTGGGGCGGGGGGGCACAGATACGCAGTATTTT. Amino acid sequence: CASGLGRGGTDTQYF.

This clonotype was observed many times. This sequence joins TRBV4-2 and TRBJ1-2; a possible D gene is TRBD1 (6 bases). The CDR3 has 13 amino acids. Germline loops: CDR1 LGHNA, CDR2 YNFKEQ. Trimming shortened V by 3 bases and J by 3 bases, and 8 bases separated the two germline ends. The CDR3: CASSQRTDYGYTF. DNA for the CDR3: TGTGCCAGCAGCCAGAGGACAGACTATGGCTACACCTTC.

V is TRBV18 and J is TRBJ2-6, with TRBD1 matching 7 bases. This CDR3 comprises 15 residues. The V and J ends lost 1 base and 4 bases, in that order; junction bases with no gene match: 1. Germline CDR1 is KGHSH and CDR2 is LQKENI. In nucleotides, the CDR3 is TGTGCCAGCTCACCACAGGGGGCCGGGGCCAACGTCCTGACTTTC. As protein: CASSPQGAGANVLTF.

This clonotype was recorded a few times. A much larger clone lies one base from this, so it may be a read error. CDR3 sequence (DNA): TGCGCCAGCAGCCAAGATACAAAGACCCAGTGCTTC. Encoded protein: CASSQDTKTQCF. V gene TRBV4-1 combines with J gene TRBJ2-5, with D uncertain. Per the germline V gene, CDR1 is MGHRA and CDR2 is YSYEKL. There are 12 residues in the CDR3.

To note about this clonotype: Possible read error: a much larger clone is one base away. CDR3 sequence: CASNLGLTRYTDTQYF. In DNA, the CDR3 is TGTGCCAGCAACTTGGGACTCACTCGGTACACAGATACGCAGTATTTT. This chain connects TRBV5-6 to TRBJ2-3, with a possible D match to TRBD2 (6 bases). CDR1 SGHDT and CDR2 YYEEEE come from the germline V gene. The CDR3 is made up of 16 amino acids.

This clonotype was counted a few times. A read error may produce the germline difference seen at one junction end. J is TRBJ1-2 and V is TRBV6-2 or TRBV6-3, with unresolved D. CDR1 and CDR2 from the germline V gene are MNHEY and SVGEGT. This CDR3 contains 14 residues. For the CDR3, the DNA is TGTGCCAGCAGTCACTCGACGTTTTTCTATGGCTACACCTTC. Its protein product is CASSHSTFFYGYTF.

This chain uses TRBV20-1 with TRBJ1-5; no firm D call. Between the trimmed V and J ends, which lost 6 bases and 3 bases, there was a span of 12 bases. There are 13 residues in the CDR3. Germline V CDR1 and CDR2: DFQATT, SNEGSKA (reference sequence). The CDR3 nucleotides read TGCAGTGCGCAGGCGGGAATCAATCAGCCCCAGCATTTT. Its translation is CSAQAGINQPQHF.

This clonotype was seen repeatedly, ten times or more. The chain employs TRBV6-1 and TRBJ2-3; 10 positions match TRBD2. Unmatched junction bases numbered 2, after V lost 5 bases and J lost 0 bases. Germline V gives CDR1 MNHNS, CDR2 SASEGT. The CDR3 is made up of 15 amino acids. DNA of the CDR3: TGTGCCAGCAGTCGACTAGCGGGTAGCACAGATACGCAGTATTTT. Protein product: CASSRLAGSTDTQYF.

As concerns this clonotype: A read error may explain this, as a much larger clone is one base away. The gene calls are TRBV4-1 and TRBJ2-7; 8 bases are shared with TRBD1. The germline gives CDR1 MGHRA, CDR2 YSYEKL. The CDR3 consists of 15 residues. Written as DNA, the CDR3 is TGCGCCAGCAGCCAAGAATCCCAGGGGGCCTACGAGCGGTACTTC. Its protein is CASSQESQGAYERYF.

This clonotype appeared many times. The CDR3 region has the DNA TGTGCCAGCAGCCCGGACAGGGCCTACGAGCAGTACTTC. As protein: CASSPDRAYEQYF. The chain links TRBV4-2 to TRBJ2-7; 8 bases map to TRBD1. The germline V gene has CDR1 LGHNA and CDR2 YNFKEQ. V lost 4 bases and J lost 2; bases outside the gene matches: 1. The CDR3 extends over 13 amino acids.

Worth noting for this clonotype: It may be a read error: a sequence one base away is much more abundant. This chain joins TRBV7-8 and TRBJ2-5, with D perhaps being TRBD1 or TRBD2 (5 bases each). Trimming removed 4 bases from V and 1 base from J, with 10 bases in between. Germline V gives CDR1 SGHVS, CDR2 FQNEAQ. The CDR3 length is 14 residues. CDR3: CASSWGRSQETQYF. CDR3 nucleotide sequence: TGTGCCAGCAGCTGGGGACGCAGCCAAGAGACCCAGTACTTC. Full variable domain (outside the CDR3, taken from reference TRBV7-8 and TRBJ2-5): GAGVSQSPRYKVAKRGQDVALRCDPISGHVSLFWYQQALGQGPEFLTYFQNEAQLDKSGLPSDRFFAERPEGSVSTLKIQRTQQEDSAVYLCASSWGRSQETQYFGPGTRLLVL.

This clonotype occurred many times. The gene calls are TRBV20-1 and TRBJ1-5; TRBD1 is a possible D gene (5 bases). Per the germline V gene, CDR1 is DFQATT and CDR2 is SNEGSKA (reference sequence). The CDR3 totals 16 residues. V was pared by 0 bases and J by 4 bases, with 16 bases between. The DNA of the CDR3 is TGCAGTGCTAGAGATATATTGGGGCAGTCTAATCAGCCCCAGCATTTT. Its protein product is CSARDILGQSNQPQHF.

This clonotype was counted a few times. The chain recombines TRBV28 with TRBJ2-7, with a weak D call TRBD2 (5 bases). Germline lookup yields CDR1 MDHEN and CDR2 SYDVKM. The length of the CDR3 is 14 residues. V lost 7 bases to trimming and J lost 3 bases, with 16 bases between them. The chain's CDR3 is CASTFAYRGYEQYF. DNA for the CDR3: TGTGCCAGCACCTTCGCGTACCGGGGCTACGAGCAGTACTTC.

About this clonotype: Possible read error: a much larger clone is one base away. The CDR3 is CASRRAGVSRAEQYF. The CDR3 nucleotides are TGTGCCAGCAGACGGGCGGGGGTTAGTAGGGCCGAGCAGTACTTC. This chain joins TRBV5-6 and TRBJ2-7; 7 bases are shared with TRBD2. Germline V lookup: CDR1 SGHDT, CDR2 YYEEEE. This CDR3 region has 15 residues. V shed 5 bases and J 6 bases; nucleotides not matched to a gene: 14.

For this clonotype: This may be a read error: a much more frequent sequence differs by one nucleotide. The chain carries TRBV7-2 and TRBJ1-2; D is ambiguous. This CDR3 comprises 17 residues. Germline V CDR1 and CDR2: SGHTA, FQGNSA. With 5 bases removed from V and 2 bases from J, the gap between germline ends came to 21 bases. The CDR3 loop reads CASSPSQPGSRNYGYTF. The CDR3 nucleotides read TGTGCCAGCAGCCCCTCCCAGCCCGGGTCTCGCAACTATGGCTACACCTTC.

As for this clonotype: A much larger clone sits a single nucleotide away, making a read error possible. The V gene is TRBV5-6, the J gene TRBJ2-7, with 9 bases fitting TRBD2. CDR1 is SGHDT and CDR2 is YYEEEE in the germline V gene. V gave up 1 base and J gave up 3 bases; unmatched junction bases: 8. The CDR3 sequence is 16 residues long. CDR3 nucleotide sequence: TGTGCCAGCAGCTTGACGGGACCAGCGGGAGGCTACGAGCAGTACTTC. Encoded protein: CASSLTGPAGGYEQYF.

Concerning this clonotype: This could be a read error, since a much larger clone is one nucleotide away. V is TRBV12-5 and J is TRBJ2-7, with 7 bases lining up with TRBD2. This CDR3 is 13 amino acids long. The germline gives CDR1 LGHNT, CDR2 FRNRAP. The V segment lost 3 bases and the J segment 5 bases; nucleotides outside the gene matches: 4. The CDR3: CASGFVRGDEQYF. The CDR3 coding sequence is TGTGCTAGTGGTTTCGTACGGGGGGACGAGCAGTACTTC.

This clonotype was picked up many times. The gene calls are TRBV5-5 and TRBJ1-3, with D unclear. The germline V gene encodes CDR1 SGHKS and CDR2 YYEKEE (reference sequence). Deletions cut 5 bases from V and 3 bases from J, with 12 bases between. CDR3 size: 14 residues. The CDR3 reads CASRSTGNGNTIYF. Written as DNA, the CDR3 is TGTGCCAGCAGGAGCACGGGTAATGGAAACACCATATATTTT.

Ten or more counts support this clonotype. The chain employs TRBV4-2 and TRBJ2-2; maybe TRBD1 (7 bases). The CDR3 loop spans 15 amino acids. Trimming removed 4 bases at V and 1 base at J, with 10 bases between. The germline V gene has CDR1 LGHNA and CDR2 YNFKEQ. This chain's CDR3 is CASSRQGGNTGELFF. The CDR3 DNA reads TGTGCCAGCAGCCGACAGGGAGGGAACACCGGGGAGCTGTTTTTT.

Of note for this clonotype: One end of the junction does not line up with germline, which may come from a read error. This chain links TRBV20-1 with TRBJ2-7; 7 bases agree with TRBD2. Germline lookup yields CDR1 DFQATT and CDR2 SNEGSKA (reference sequence). The CDR3 loop spans 14 amino acids. The CDR3 loop reads CSAGALAASSEQYF. Written as DNA, the CDR3 is TGCAGTGCTGGGGCCCTAGCGGCTTCCTCCGAGCAGTACTTC.

This clonotype appeared many times. J is TRBJ2-7 and V is TRBV2; 10 bases fit TRBD1. Unmatched junction bases numbered 8, after V lost 4 bases and J lost 2 bases. Germline V gene sequence: CDR1 SNHLY, CDR2 FYNNEI. The CDR3 is made up of 16 amino acids. DNA for the CDR3: TGTGCCAGCAGTGGCCGGGACAGGGGTTTCCCCTACGAGCAGTACTTC. It specifies CASSGRDRGFPYEQYF.

The chain recombines TRBV9 with TRBJ1-2; tentative D call: TRBD1 (6 bases). Per germline, CDR1 SGDLS and CDR2 YYNGEE. The length of the CDR3 is 15 residues. V lost 5 bases and J 6 bases, leaving 20 bases between the germline ends. The CDR3 DNA is TGTGCCAGCAGTGGAACAGGGATGAAAGTTGATGGCTACACCTTC. Encoded protein: CASSGTGMKVDGYTF.

This chain uses TRBV20-1 with TRBJ1-4; a possible D gene is TRBD1 (5 bases). This CDR3 comprises 14 residues. Germline values: CDR1 DFQATT, CDR2 SNEGSKA (reference sequence). V lost 1 base, J lost 8 bases, and 14 bases lay in between. CDR3 DNA: TGCAGTGCTAGAGGGCTAGCGGGGGGGGAAAAACTGTTTTTT. Translation gives CSARGLAGGEKLFF.

In regard to this clonotype: This may stem from a read error, because a much larger clone lies one nucleotide away. This chain uses TRBV7-3 with TRBJ2-1, with D perhaps matching TRBD2 (5 bases). CDR1 is SGHTA and CDR2 is FQGTGA in the germline V gene. The CDR3 sequence is 15 residues long. The V end was cut by 1 base, the J end by 6 bases, with 13 bases between. CDR3 coding DNA: TGTGCCAGCAGCTTAATAGGGAGTTACTGCAATGAGCAGTTCTTC. Protein sequence: CASSLIGSYCNEQFF.

This sequence joins TRBV4-1 and TRBJ2-3, with 7 bases matching TRBD2. Germline CDR1 is MGHRA and CDR2 is YSYEKL. The CDR3 has 18 amino acids. Losses at the gene ends were 4 bases for V and 3 bases for J; bases not matched to a gene: 16. CDR3 sequence: CASSPIAAAGVGTDTQYF. The CDR3 DNA sequence: TGCGCCAGCAGCCCTATAGCGGCGGCGGGAGTGGGTACAGATACGCAGTATTTT.

This clonotype was found a few times. A much more abundant neighbour one base away suggests this may be a read error. The chain uses TRBV27 and TRBJ1-6; TRBD1 agrees at 8 bases. In germline, CDR1 is MNHEY, CDR2 SMNVEV (reference sequence). CDR3 length: 14 residues. After removal of 6 bases from V and 10 bases from J, the junction contained 8 bases not matched to a gene. The chain's CDR3 is CASRPSGGGSPLHF. The CDR3 DNA reads as TGTGCCAGCAGGCCCTCAGGGGGCGGATCACCCCTCCACTTT.

This clonotype was detected many times. J is TRBJ2-5 and V is TRBV7-6, with D hard to call. There are 15 residues in the CDR3. From germline, CDR1 is SGHVS and CDR2 FNYEAQ. V was trimmed by 5 bases and J by 4 bases, leaving 17 bases between them. This CDR3 is CASSIVVRAPETQYF. CDR3 in DNA: TGTGCCAGCAGCATAGTCGTACGGGCCCCAGAGACCCAGTACTTC.

This clonotype was found many times. This chain joins TRBV19 and TRBJ1-5; 7 bases agree with TRBD1. CDR1 and CDR2 (germline): LNHDA, SQIVND (reference sequence). The CDR3 totals 16 residues. With V trimmed by 6 bases and J by 1 base, 9 bases remained unmatched. CDR3 in DNA: TGTGCCAGTAGAACAACAGGGGTCGGGAGCAATCAGCCCCAGCATTTT. Its translation is CASRTTGVGSNQPQHF.

This clonotype was seen once. The junction does not match germline at one end; this may be a read error. The V and J genes are TRBV3-1 and TRBJ1-4; 9 bases align to TRBD1. This CDR3 contains 16 residues. Germline CDR1 LGHDT, CDR2 YNNKEL (reference sequence). CDR3 loop: CASSQDHWTGAEELFF. The CDR3, as DNA: TGTGCCAGCAGCCAAGATCATTGGACAGGGGCTGAAGAACTGTTTTTT.

As to this clonotype: This may stem from a read error, because a much larger clone lies one nucleotide away. As the CDR3 is not closed by the conserved phenylalanine or tryptophan, this likely results from a read error. J is TRBJ2-7 and V is TRBV30, with 9 nucleotides matching TRBD2. CDR3 length: 14 amino acids. J lost 2 bases, V lost 3 bases, and 5 bases had no gene match. Looked up from germline, CDR1 is GTSNPN and CDR2 is SVGIG (reference sequence). The CDR3 DNA reads TGTGCCTGGAGGCTAGCGGGATCCACCTACGAGCAGTACTCC. Its translation is CAWRLAGSTYEQYS.